This TCR beta chain was captured in a study of cytomegalovirus exposure and HLA in healthy donors. Whole-study context: From donors who were HLA-typed, an early data release held 75 million to 85 million unique TCRs.

On this clone itself: Its antigen remains unknown.

Study results and limitations: A later analysis reportedly found that, within productive TCRs, an Asian-associated ancestry cluster had fewer N-insertions than the mean observed across the roughly 700 donors.

Germline CDR1 is SEHNR and CDR2 is FQNEAQ (reference sequence). After removal of 7 bases from V and 6 bases from J, the junction contained 15 bases not matched to a gene. The CDR3 is made up of 17 amino acids. Donors showed nominal health when sampled, although they likely had unrecorded immune exposures. The PCR was carried out with 60 Vbeta primers and 13 Jbeta primers. Libraries were prepared by immunoSEQ multiplex PCR; TCRdb keeps only in-frame clonotypes and omits some of them. The data show approximately 140,000 clones, around 80% seen once. This clonotype was sampled from a young man in good health and CMV-seronegative. Sequencing was done on a sample of PBMCs. The gene calls are TRBV7-9 and TRBJ2-3; TRBD2 matches 11 bases. CDR3 sequence: CASTERRLAGRLDTQYF. CDR3 nucleotide sequence: TGTGCCAGCACCGAACGGCGACTAGCGGGGAGGTTGGATACGCAGTATTTT.